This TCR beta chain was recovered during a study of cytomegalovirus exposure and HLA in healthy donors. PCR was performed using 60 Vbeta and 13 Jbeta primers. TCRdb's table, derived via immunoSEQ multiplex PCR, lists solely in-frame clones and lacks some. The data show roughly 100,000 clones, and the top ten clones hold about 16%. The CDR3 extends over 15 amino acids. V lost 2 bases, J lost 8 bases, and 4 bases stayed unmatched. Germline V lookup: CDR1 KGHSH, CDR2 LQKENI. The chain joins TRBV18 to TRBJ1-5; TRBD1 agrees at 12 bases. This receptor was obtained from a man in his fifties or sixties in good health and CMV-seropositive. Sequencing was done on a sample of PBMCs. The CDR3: CASSPGTGGAEPQHF. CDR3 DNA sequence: TGTGCCAGCTCACCAGGGACAGGGGGCGCCGAGCCCCAGCATTTT. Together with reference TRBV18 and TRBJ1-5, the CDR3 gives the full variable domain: NAGVMQNPRHLVRRRGQEARLRCSPMKGHSHVYWYRQLPEEGLKFMVYLQKENIIDESGMPKERFSAEFPKEGPSILRIQQVVRGDSAAYFCASSPGTGGAEPQHFGDGTRLSIL.